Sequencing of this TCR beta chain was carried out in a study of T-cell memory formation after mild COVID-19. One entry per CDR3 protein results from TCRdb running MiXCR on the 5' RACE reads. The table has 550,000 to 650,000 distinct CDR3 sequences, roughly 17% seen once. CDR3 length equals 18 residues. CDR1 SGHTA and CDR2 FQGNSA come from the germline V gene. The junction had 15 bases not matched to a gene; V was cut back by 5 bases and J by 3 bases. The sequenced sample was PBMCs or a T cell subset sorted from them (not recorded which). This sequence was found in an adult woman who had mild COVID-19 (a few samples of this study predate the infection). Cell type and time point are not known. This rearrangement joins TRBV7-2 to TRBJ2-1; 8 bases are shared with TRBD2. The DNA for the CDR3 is TGTGCCAGCAGCCGCCTCTCGACTAGCGCGGGATTCTACAATGAGCAGTTCTTC. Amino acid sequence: CASSRLSTSAGFYNEQFF.